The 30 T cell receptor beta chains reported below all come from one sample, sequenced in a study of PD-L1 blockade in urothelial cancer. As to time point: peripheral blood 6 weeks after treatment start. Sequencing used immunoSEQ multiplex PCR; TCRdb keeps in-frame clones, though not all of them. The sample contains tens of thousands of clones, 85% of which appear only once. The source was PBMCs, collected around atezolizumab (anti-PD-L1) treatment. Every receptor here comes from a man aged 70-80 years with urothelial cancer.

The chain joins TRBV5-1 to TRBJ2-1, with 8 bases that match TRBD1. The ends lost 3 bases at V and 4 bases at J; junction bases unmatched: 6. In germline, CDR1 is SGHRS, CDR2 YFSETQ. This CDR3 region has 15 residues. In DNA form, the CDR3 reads TGCGCCAGCAGCTCTGGACAGGGCTCATACAATGAGCAGTTCTTC. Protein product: CASSSGQGSYNEQFF.

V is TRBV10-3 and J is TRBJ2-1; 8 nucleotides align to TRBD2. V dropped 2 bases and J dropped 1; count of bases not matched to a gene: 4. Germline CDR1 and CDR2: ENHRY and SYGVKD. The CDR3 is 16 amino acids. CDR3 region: CAISEPAGASYNEQFF. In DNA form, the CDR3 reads TGTGCCATCAGTGAGCCAGCGGGAGCTTCCTACAATGAGCAGTTCTTC.

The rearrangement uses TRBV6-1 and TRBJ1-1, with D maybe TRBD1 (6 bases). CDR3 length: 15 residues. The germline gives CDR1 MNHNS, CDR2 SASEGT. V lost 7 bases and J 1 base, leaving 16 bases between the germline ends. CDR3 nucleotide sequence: TGTGCCAGCAACCCGGGACATCGGGGGAACACTGAAGCTTTCTTT. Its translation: CASNPGHRGNTEAFF.

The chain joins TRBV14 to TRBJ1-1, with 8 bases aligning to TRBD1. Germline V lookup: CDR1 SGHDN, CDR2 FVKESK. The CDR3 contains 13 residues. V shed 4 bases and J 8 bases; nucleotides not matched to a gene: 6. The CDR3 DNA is TGTGCCAGCAGCCTTAGACAGGGGTCGGAAGCTTTCTTT. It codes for CASSLRQGSEAFF. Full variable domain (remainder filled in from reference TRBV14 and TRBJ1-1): EAGVTQFPSHSVIEKGQTVTLRCDPISGHDNLYWYRRVMGKEIKFLLHFVKESKQDESGMPNNRFLAERTGGTYSTLKVQPAELEDSGVYFCASSLRQGSEAFFGQGTRLTVV.

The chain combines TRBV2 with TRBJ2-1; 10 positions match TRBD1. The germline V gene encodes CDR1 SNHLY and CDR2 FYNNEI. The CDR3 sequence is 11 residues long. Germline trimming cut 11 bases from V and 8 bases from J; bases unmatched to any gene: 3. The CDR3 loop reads CAGTGADEQFF. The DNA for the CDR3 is TGTGCCGGGACAGGGGCCGATGAGCAGTTCTTC. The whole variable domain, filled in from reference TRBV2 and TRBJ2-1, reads EPEVTQTPSHQVTQMGQEVILRCVPISNHLYFYWYRQILGQKVEFLVSFYNNEISEKSEIFDDQFSVERPDGSNFTLKIRSTKLEDSAMYFCAGTGADEQFFGPGTRLTVL.

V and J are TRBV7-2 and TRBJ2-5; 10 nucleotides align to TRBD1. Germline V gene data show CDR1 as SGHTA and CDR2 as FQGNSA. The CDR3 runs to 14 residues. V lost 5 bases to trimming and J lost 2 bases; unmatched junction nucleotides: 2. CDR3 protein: CASSPDRGQETQYF. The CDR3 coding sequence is TGTGCCAGCAGCCCGGACAGGGGGCAAGAGACCCAGTACTTC.

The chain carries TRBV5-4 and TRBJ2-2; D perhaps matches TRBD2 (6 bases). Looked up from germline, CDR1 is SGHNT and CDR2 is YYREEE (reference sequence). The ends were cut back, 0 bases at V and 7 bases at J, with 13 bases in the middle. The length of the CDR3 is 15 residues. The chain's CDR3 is CASSLVGRRDGELFF. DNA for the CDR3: TGTGCCAGCAGCTTGGTCGGGAGAAGGGACGGGGAGCTGTTTTTT.

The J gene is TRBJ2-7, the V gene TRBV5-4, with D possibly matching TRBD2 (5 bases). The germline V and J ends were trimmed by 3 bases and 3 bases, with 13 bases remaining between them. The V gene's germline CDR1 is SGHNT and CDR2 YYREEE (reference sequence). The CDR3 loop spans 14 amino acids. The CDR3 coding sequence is TGTGCCAGCAGCTCTTTCGGAGCGGTCTACGAGCAGTACTTC. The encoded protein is CASSSFGAVYEQYF.

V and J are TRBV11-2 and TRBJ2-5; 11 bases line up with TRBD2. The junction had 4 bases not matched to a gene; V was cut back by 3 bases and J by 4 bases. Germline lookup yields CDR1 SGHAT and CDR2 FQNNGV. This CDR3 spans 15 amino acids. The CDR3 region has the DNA TGTGCCAGCAGCTTCCTAGCGGGAGGCGGAGAGACCCAGTACTTC. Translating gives CASSFLAGGGETQYF.

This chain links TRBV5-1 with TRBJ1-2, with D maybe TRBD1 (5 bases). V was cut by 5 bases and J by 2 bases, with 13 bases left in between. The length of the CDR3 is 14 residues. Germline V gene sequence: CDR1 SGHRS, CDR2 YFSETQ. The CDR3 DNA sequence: TGCGCCAGCAGTCCCGACAGACTGAACTATGGCTACACCTTC. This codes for CASSPDRLNYGYTF.

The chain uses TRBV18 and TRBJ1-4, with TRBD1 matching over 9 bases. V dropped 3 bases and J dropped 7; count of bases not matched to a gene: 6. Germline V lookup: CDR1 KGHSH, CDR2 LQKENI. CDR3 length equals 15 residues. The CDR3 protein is CASSPTRQGGEKLFF. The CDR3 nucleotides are TGTGCCAGCTCACCCACGAGACAGGGGGGTGAAAAACTGTTTTTT.

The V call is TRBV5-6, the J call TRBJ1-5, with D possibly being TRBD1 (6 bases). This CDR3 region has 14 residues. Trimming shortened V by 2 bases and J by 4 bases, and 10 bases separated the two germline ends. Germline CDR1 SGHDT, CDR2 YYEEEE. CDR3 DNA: TGTGCCAGCAGCTTACCAGGGGTTAATCAGCCCCAGCATTTT. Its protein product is CASSLPGVNQPQHF.

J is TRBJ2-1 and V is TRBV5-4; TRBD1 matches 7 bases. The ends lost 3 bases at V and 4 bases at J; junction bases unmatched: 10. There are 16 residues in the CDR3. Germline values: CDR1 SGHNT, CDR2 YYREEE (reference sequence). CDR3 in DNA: TGTGCCAGCAGCTCACACCAGGGGGTGGATTACAATGAGCAGTTCTTC. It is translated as CASSSHQGVDYNEQFF. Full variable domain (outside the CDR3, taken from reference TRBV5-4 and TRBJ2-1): ETGVTQSPTHLIKTRGQQVTLRCSSQSGHNTVSWYQQALGQGPQFIFQYYREEENGRGNFPPRFSGLQFPNYSSELNVNALELDDSALYLCASSSHQGVDYNEQFFGPGTRLTVL.

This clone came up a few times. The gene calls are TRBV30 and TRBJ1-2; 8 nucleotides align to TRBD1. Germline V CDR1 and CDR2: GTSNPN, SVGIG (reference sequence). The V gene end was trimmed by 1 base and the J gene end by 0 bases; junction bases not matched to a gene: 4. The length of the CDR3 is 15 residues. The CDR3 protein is CAWSGGQGSNYGYTF. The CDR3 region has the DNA TGTGCCTGGAGTGGAGGACAGGGCTCTAACTATGGCTACACCTTC.

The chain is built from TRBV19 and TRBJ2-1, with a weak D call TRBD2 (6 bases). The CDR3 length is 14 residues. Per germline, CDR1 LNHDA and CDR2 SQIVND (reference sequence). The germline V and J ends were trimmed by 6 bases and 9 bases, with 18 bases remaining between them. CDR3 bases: TGTGCCAGTAGCGGGAGCCACCTGGGGGGTGAGCAGTTCTTC. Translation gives CASSGSHLGGEQFF. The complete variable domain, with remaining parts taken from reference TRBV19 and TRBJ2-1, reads DGGITQSPKYLFRKEGQNVTLSCEQNLNHDAMYWYRQDPGQGLRLIYYSQIVNDFQKGDIAEGYSVSREKKESFPLTVTSAQKNPTAFYLCASSGSHLGGEQFFGPGTRLTVL.

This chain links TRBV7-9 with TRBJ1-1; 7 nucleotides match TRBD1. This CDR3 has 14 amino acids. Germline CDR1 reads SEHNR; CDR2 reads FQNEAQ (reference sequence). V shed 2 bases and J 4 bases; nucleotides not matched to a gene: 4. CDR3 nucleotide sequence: TGTGCCAGCAGCTTACTGGGGACAGTCACTGAAGCTTTCTTT. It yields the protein CASSLLGTVTEAFF.

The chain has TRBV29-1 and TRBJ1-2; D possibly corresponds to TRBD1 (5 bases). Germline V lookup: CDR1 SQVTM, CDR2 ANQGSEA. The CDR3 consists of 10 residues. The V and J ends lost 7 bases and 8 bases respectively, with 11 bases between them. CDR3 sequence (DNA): TGCAGCGGGGACCGGGAGGGCTACACCTTC. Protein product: CSGDREGYTF.

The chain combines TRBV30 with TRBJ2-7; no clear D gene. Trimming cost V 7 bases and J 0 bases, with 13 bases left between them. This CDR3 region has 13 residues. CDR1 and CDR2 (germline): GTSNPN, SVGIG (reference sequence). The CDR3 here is CASDGWSSYEQYF. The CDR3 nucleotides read TGTGCCTCTGACGGATGGAGCTCCTACGAGCAGTACTTC.

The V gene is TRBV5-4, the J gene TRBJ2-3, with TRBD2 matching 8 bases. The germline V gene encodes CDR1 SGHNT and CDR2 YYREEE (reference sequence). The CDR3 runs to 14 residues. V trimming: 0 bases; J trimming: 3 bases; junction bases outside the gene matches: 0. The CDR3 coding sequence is TGTGCCAGCAGCTTGGCGGGAGGGACAGATACGCAGTATTTT. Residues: CASSLAGGTDTQYF.

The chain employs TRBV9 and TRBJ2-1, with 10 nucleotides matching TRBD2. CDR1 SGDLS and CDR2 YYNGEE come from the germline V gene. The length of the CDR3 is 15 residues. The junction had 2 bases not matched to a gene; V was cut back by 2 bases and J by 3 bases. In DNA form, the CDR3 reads TGTGCCAGCAGCGTCAGGACTAGCGGCTACAATGAGCAGTTCTTC. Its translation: CASSVRTSGYNEQFF.

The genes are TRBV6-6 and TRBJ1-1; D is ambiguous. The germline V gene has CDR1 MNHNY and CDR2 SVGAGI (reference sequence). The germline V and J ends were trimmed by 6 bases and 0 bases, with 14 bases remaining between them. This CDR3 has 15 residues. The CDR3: CASSPSGQMNTEAFF. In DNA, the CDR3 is TGTGCCAGCAGCCCAAGCGGGCAAATGAACACTGAAGCTTTCTTT.

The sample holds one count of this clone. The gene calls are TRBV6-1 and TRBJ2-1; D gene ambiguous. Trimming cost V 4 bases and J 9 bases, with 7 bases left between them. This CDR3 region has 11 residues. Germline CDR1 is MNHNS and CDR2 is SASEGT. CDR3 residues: CASSGGIEQFF. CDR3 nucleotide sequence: TGTGCCAGCAGTGGCGGCATTGAGCAGTTCTTC.

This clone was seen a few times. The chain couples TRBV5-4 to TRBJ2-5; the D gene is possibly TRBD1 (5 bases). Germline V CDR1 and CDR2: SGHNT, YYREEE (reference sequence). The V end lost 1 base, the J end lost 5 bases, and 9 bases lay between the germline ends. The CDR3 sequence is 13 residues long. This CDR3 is CASSLSAGETQYF. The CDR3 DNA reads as TGTGCCAGCAGCTTGAGCGCAGGGGAGACCCAGTACTTC.

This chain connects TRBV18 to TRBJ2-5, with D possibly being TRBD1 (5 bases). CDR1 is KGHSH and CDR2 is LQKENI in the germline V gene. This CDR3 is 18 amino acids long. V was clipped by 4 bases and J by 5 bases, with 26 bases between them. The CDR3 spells CASSRTTFMTEPRETQYF. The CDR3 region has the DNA TGTGCCAGCTCACGTACCACGTTTATGACAGAACCTCGGGAGACCCAGTACTTC.

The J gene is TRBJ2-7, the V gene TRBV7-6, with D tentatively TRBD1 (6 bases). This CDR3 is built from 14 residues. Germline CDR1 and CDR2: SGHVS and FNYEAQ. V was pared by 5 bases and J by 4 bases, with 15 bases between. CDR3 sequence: CASSQTGFTYEQYF. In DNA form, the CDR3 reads TGTGCCAGCAGCCAAACAGGGTTCACTTACGAGCAGTACTTC.

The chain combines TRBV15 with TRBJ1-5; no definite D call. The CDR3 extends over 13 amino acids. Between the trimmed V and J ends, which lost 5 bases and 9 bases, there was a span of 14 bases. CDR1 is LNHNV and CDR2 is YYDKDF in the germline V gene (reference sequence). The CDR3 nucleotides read TGTGCCACCAGCGGTGCCCGCGGAGGGCCCCAGCATTTT. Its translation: CATSGARGGPQHF. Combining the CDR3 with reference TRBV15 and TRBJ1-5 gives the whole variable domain DAMVIQNPRYQVTQFGKPVTLSCSQTLNHNVMYWYQQKSSQAPKLLFHYYDKDFNNEADTPDNFQSRRPNTSFCFLDIRSPGLGDTAMYLCATSGARGGPQHFGDGTRLSIL.

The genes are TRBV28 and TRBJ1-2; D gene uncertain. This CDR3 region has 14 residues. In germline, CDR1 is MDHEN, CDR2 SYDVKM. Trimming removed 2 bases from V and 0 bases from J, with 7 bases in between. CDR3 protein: CASSLTQSNYGYTF. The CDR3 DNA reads TGTGCCAGCAGTTTAACCCAGTCTAACTATGGCTACACCTTC.

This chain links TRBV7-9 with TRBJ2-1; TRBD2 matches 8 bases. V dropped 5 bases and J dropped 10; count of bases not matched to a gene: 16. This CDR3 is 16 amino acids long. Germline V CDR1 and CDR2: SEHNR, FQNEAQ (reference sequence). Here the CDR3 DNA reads TGTGCCAGCAGCCACCTCGCTGGACTAGCTGGTAGAGAGCAGTTCTTC. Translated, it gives CASSHLAGLAGREQFF.

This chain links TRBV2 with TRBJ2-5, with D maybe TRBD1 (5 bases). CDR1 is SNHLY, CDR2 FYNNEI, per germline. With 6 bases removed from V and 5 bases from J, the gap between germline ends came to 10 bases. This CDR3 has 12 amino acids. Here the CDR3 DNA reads TGTGCCAGCAGATTGGGGCTCGAGACCCAGTACTTC. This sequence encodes CASRLGLETQYF.

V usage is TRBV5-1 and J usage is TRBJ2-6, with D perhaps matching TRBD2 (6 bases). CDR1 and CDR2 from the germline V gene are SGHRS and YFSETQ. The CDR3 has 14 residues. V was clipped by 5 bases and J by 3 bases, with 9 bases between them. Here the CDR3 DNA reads TGCGCCAGCAGTCCCGGGGGTGGGGCCAACGTCCTGACTTTC. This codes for CASSPGGGANVLTF.